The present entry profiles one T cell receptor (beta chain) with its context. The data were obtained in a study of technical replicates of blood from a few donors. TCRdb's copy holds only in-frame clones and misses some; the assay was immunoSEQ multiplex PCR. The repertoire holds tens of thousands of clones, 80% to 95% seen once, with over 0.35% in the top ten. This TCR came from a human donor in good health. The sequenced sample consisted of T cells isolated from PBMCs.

As DNA, the CDR3 is TGTGCCAGCAGACAGGGCCCATTGAATCAGCCCCAGCATTTT. Protein: CASRQGPLNQPQHF. The chain uses TRBV27 and TRBJ1-5, with a weak D call TRBD1 (6 bases). V lost 6 bases and J 4 bases, leaving 13 bases between the germline ends. Germline V gene lookup returns CDR1 MNHEY and CDR2 SMNVEV (reference sequence). The CDR3 spans 14 residues.